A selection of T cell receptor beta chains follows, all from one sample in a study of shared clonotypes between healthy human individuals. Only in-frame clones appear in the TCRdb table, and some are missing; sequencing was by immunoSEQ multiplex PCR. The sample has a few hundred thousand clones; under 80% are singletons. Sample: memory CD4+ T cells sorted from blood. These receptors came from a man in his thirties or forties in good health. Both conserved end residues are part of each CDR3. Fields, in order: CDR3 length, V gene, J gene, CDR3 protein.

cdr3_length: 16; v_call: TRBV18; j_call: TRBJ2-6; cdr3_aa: CASSPVGGSGANVLTF
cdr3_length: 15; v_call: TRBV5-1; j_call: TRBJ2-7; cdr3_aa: CASTPWGQDSYEQYF
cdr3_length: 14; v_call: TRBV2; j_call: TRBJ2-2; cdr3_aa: CASSSVGARGELFF
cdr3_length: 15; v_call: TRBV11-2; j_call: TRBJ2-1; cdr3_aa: CASSPGQSLYNEQFF
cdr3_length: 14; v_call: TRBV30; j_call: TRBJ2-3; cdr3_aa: CAWIPQGATDTQYF
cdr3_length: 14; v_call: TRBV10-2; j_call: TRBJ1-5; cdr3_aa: CASQDRVGNQPQHF
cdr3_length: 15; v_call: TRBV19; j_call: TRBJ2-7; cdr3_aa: CASSIDPSGRYEQYF
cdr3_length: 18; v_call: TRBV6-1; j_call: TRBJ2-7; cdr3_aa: CASSEAGAGWAGSYEQYF
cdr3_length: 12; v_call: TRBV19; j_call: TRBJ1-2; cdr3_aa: CASSRDTVGYTF
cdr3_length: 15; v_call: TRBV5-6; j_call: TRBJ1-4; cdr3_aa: CASSLLSGSNEKLFF
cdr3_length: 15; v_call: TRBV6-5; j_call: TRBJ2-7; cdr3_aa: CASSPIGLASYEQYF
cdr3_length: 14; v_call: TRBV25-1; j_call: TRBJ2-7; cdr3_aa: CASNWPGQVPYPYF
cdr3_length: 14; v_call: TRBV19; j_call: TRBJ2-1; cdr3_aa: CASSLLAGVSEQFF
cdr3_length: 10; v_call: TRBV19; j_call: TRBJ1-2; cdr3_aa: CASHNYGYTF
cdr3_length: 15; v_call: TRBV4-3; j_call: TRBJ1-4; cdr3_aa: CASSQGNRMNEKLFF
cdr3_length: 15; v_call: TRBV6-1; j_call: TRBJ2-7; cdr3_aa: CASSLGVTADSEQYF
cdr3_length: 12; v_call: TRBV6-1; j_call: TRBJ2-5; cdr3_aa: CASWLAGETQYF
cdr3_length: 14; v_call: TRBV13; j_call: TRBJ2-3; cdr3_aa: CASSRPRSTDTQYF
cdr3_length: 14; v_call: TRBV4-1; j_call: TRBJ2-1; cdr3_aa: CASSLGQGGNEQFF
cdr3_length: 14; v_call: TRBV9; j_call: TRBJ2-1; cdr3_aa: CASSPMSGSDEQFF
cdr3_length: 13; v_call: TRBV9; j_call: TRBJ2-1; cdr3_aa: CASSVAGDNEQFF
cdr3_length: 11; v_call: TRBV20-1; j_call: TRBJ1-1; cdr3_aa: CSATGTDEAFF
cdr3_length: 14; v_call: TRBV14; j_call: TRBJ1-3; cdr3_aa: CASSQAVPGNTIYF
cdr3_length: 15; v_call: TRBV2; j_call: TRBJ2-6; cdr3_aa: CASRGWQAGANVLTF
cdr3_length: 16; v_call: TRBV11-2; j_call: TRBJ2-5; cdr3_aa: CASSLDSGRARETQYF
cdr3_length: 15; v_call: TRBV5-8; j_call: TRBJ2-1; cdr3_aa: CASSSGLAGKNEQFF
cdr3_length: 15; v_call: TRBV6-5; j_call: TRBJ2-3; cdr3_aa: CASNLRDPRTDTQYF
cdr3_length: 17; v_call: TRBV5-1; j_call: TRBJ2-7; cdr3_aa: CASSLGLAGGTLYEQYF
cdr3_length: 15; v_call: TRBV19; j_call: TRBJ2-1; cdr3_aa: CASSPSGSSYNEQFF
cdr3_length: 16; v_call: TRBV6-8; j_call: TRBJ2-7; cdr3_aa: CASRRVVGRGRDEQYF
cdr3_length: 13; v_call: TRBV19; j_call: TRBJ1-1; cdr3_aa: CASSIIVQTEAFF